The present T cell receptor (beta chain) was sequenced within a study of T cells in Graves' hyperthyroidism and ophthalmopathy. The investigators amplified TCR beta CDR3 regions from RNA transcripts. Carried out on the TCR CDR3, a first-round RT-PCR used the HTBI primer set. MiXCR, applied by TCRdb to the multiplex PCR reads, yields one record per CDR3 protein. The profile shows 540,000 or so distinct CDR3 sequences, around a sixth of them singletons. The CDR3 extends over 18 amino acids. Germline V CDR1 and CDR2: SEHNR, FQNEAQ (reference sequence). Losses at the gene ends were 1 base for V and 2 bases for J; bases not matched to a gene: 6. Points on this clonotype: Its matching antigen is unknown.

Subjects aged 18 to 65 presented with newly diagnosed hyperthyroidism of less than 2 months' duration. Findings and caveats of the study: Most thyroid clonotypes that were expanded above 0.001 also turned up in blood. The model's output predicted ophthalmopathy at a median of roughly 6.9 months prior to onset.

The genes are TRBV7-9 and TRBJ2-1, with TRBD2 matching over 12 bases. The sequence derives from a woman in her twenties or thirties with Graves' hyperthyroidism. The specimen sequenced was blood. CDR3 sequence reads: CASSLGRLAGVAYNEQFF. CDR3 sequence (DNA): TGTGCCAGCAGCTTAGGGAGACTAGCGGGAGTTGCCTACAATGAGCAGTTCTTC.